This TCR beta chain was sequenced for a study of blood T cell repertoires in COVID-19. Enrolled through a virtual design, the participants were between roughly 18 and 89 years of age and came from about two dozen US areas. CDR1 is MRHNA, CDR2 SNTAGT, per germline. The CDR3 has 13 residues. Between the trimmed V and J ends, which lost 6 bases and 6 bases, there was a span of 14 bases. Sequenced by immunoSEQ multiplex PCR; TCRdb stores in-frame clones only, minus some. This sample has 200,000 to 250,000 clones, with 82% found just once. The V gene is TRBV6-4, the J gene TRBJ1-1; TRBD1 might be the D (6 bases). The sequencing sample was made of PBMCs or T cells enriched from blood (not recorded which). The TCR was taken from an older woman who had recovered from COVID-19. CDR3 in DNA: TGTGCCAGCAGCAGGGGAGAGGGCGCTGAAGCTTTCTTT. Translating it yields CASSRGEGAEAFF.